A selection of T cell receptor beta chains follows, all from one sample in a study of CD8+ T cells in alopecia areata. Only in-frame clones appear in the TCRdb table, and some are missing; sequencing was by immunoSEQ multiplex PCR. In the table there are over 95,000 clones, roughly 50% of which are singletons. The sample here was CD4+ T cells sorted from blood, taken at week 24, from a patient treated with tofacitinib. These receptors were taken from a human donor with alopecia areata. The CDR3 runs from the conserved cysteine through the conserved F or W. The D gene is left open where the match is weak. Some rows have no size entry. The others give once, few or many, or a class for an expanded clone.

V gene	J gene	clone size	D gene	CDR3 protein	CDR3 DNA
TRBV5-1	TRBJ2-2	NA	TRBD1	CASSMRTGVNTGELFF	TGCGCCAGCAGCATGAGGACAGGGGTTAACACCGGGGAGCTGTTTTTT
TRBV19	TRBJ1-1	NA	TRBD1	CASSLGQTNTEAFF	TGTGCCAGTAGTTTGGGACAGACGAACACTGAAGCTTTCTTT
TRBV5-1	TRBJ2-5	few	NA	CASGRSPQETQYF	TGCGCCAGCGGTAGGTCCCCCCAAGAGACCCAGTACTTC
TRBV10-3	TRBJ1-2	NA	NA	CAHRPGDAGYTF	TGTGCCCACAGGCCAGGGGATGCTGGCTACACCTTC
TRBV7-7	TRBJ1-1	NA	NA	CASSFSKNTEAFF	TGTGCTAGCAGCTTCTCTAAGAACACTGAAGCTTTCTTT
TRBV30	TRBJ1-5	NA	NA	CAWSQDPNQPQHF	TGTGCCTGGAGTCAGGACCCCAATCAGCCCCAGCATTTT
TRBV5-1	TRBJ2-2	few	TRBD1	CASSLEGGANTGELFF	TGCGCCAGCAGCTTGGAAGGGGGCGCGAACACCGGGGAGCTGTTTTTT
TRBV5-1	TRBJ2-3	NA	TRBD1	CASSLGQGITDTQYF	TGCGCCAGCAGCTTAGGACAGGGGATAACAGATACGCAGTATTTT
TRBV7-9	TRBJ1-5	NA	NA	CASSPGAQTPQHF	TGTGCCAGCAGCCCGGGTGCCCAGACGCCCCAGCATTTT
TRBV6-5	TRBJ2-5	NA	NA	CASNPRASAEETQYF	TGTGCCAGCAATCCCCGGGCTAGCGCTGAAGAGACCCAGTACTTC
TRBV7-8	TRBJ1-4	NA	NA	CASSPALGTGNEKLFF	TGTGCCAGCAGCCCCGCGCTGGGCACGGGGAATGAAAAACTGTTTTTT
TRBV5-6	TRBJ2-5	NA	TRBD2	CASSTGLSGGPETQYF	TGTGCCAGCAGCACGGGGCTAAGCGGGGGGCCGGAGACCCAGTACTTC
TRBV29-1	TRBJ1-5	NA	TRBD1	CSVERGETGGNQPQHF	TGCAGCGTTGAAAGAGGCGAGACAGGGGGCAATCAGCCCCAGCATTTT
TRBV7-2	TRBJ2-4	once	TRBD1	CASSLAMGQGSNIQYF	TGTGCCAGCAGCTTAGCGATGGGACAGGGGTCAAACATTCAGTACTTC
TRBV5-1	TRBJ2-2	NA	NA	CASSLLGVAGELFF	TGCGCCAGCAGCTTGCTCGGGGTTGCCGGGGAGCTGTTTTTT
TRBV29-1	TRBJ2-5	NA	NA	CSVDPIQETQYF	TGCAGCGTTGATCCGATCCAAGAGACCCAGTACTTC
TRBV27	TRBJ1-2	NA	TRBD1	CASSPRDRGNYGYTF	TGTGCCAGCAGTCCGCGGGACAGGGGTAACTATGGCTACACCTTC
TRBV23-1	TRBJ2-7	NA	NA	CASRSAHGQPYEQYF	TGCGCCAGCAGATCTGCGCATGGACAGCCCTACGAGCAGTACTTC
TRBV2	TRBJ1-5	NA	NA	CASSVIDGTEQPQHF	TGTGCCAGCAGTGTAATCGACGGAACGGAACAGCCCCAGCATTTT
TRBV29-1	TRBJ1-5	few	NA	CPRRISNQPQHF	TGCCCTCGTAGAATTAGCAATCAGCCCCAGCATTTT
TRBV7-6	TRBJ2-7	NA	TRBD2	CASSASGGPYEQYF	TGTGCCAGCAGTGCCAGCGGGGGCCCCTACGAGCAGTACTTC
TRBV19	TRBJ2-6	NA	NA	CASTQEQSSGANVLTF	TGTGCCAGTACTCAGGAACAGAGCTCTGGGGCCAACGTCCTGACTTTC
TRBV5-1	TRBJ2-7	NA	TRBD2	CASSPGLAGGYEQYF	TGCGCCAGCAGCCCGGGGCTAGCGGGGGGCTACGAGCAATACTTC
TRBV18	TRBJ1-1	NA	NA	CASSPRWGATGSEAFF	TGTGCCAGCTCTCCGAGGTGGGGAGCAACAGGCTCTGAAGCTTTCTTT
TRBV5-4	TRBJ2-7	NA	TRBD1	CASSSGQGFYEQYF	TGTGCCAGCAGCTCGGGACAGGGGTTCTACGAGCAGTACTTC
TRBV5-4	TRBJ2-7	NA	TRBD1	CASSLGTGGEYEQYF	TGTGCCAGCAGCTTGGGGACAGGGGGCGAGTACGAGCAGTACTTC
TRBV30	TRBJ1-4	NA	NA	CAWSDGRTNEKLFF	TGTGCCTGGAGTGACGGGAGAACTAATGAAAAACTGTTTTTT
TRBV12-5	TRBJ1-5	NA	NA	CASGVGVNQPQHF	TGTGCTAGTGGCGTCGGGGTAAATCAGCCCCAGCATTTT
TRBV6-1	TRBJ2-1	NA	TRBD2	CASRPGLAGYEQFF	TGTGCCAGCAGGCCGGGACTAGCGGGGTATGAGCAGTTCTTC
TRBV30	TRBJ2-7	NA	TRBD2	CAWVKAGEQYF	TGTGCCTGGGTGAAAGCGGGGGAGCAGTACTTC